The 25 T cell receptor beta chains below were found in one sample sequenced in a study of cytomegalovirus exposure and HLA in healthy donors. Vbeta (60) and Jbeta (13) primers were used in the PCR. Assay used: immunoSEQ multiplex PCR; TCRdb lists only in-frame clones, some missing. The sample holds about 200,000 clones, roughly 84% seen once. The sample consisted of PBMCs. Every receptor here comes from a girl aged 10 to 17 in good health and CMV-seronegative.

The rearrangement links TRBV19 to TRBJ1-1, with D tentatively TRBD1 (5 bases). This CDR3 spans 14 amino acids. The germline gives CDR1 LNHDA, CDR2 SQIVND (reference sequence). The V end lost 3 bases, the J end lost 1 base, and 9 bases lay between the germline ends. As DNA, the CDR3 is TGTGCCAGTAGTATTAAACAGGAGAACACTGAAGCTTTCTTT. This gives the protein CASSIKQENTEAFF.

The chain is built from TRBV30 and TRBJ2-1, with TRBD2 as a possible D gene (5 bases). Trimming left V 1 base short and J 8 bases short, with 15 bases between. Looked up from germline, CDR1 is GTSNPN and CDR2 is SVGIG (reference sequence). CDR3 size: 14 residues. The CDR3 DNA is TGTGCCTGGAGTGGGACTTACGAAAGGTATGAGCAGTTCTTC. Protein product: CAWSGTYERYEQFF. Full variable domain (remainder filled in from reference TRBV30 and TRBJ2-1): SQTIHQWPATLVQPVGSPLSLECTVEGTSNPNLYWYRQAAGRGLQLLFYSVGIGQISSEVPQNLSASRPQDRQFILSSKKLLLSDSGFYLCAWSGTYERYEQFFGPGTRLTVL.

This sequence joins TRBV6-6 and TRBJ2-5, with 7 nucleotides matching TRBD1. The CDR3 spans 13 residues. The germline CDR1 and CDR2 sequences are MNHNY and SVGAGI (reference sequence). J lost 5 bases, V lost 6 bases, and 6 bases had no gene match. The CDR3: CASSARGTETQYF. The CDR3 nucleotides read TGTGCCAGCAGCGCCAGGGGGACGGAGACCCAGTACTTC.

V gene TRBV4-3 combines with J gene TRBJ1-4; no clear D. The length of the CDR3 is 21 residues. The V end lost 3 bases, the J end lost 3 bases, and 29 bases lay between the germline ends. Germline-derived CDR1 and CDR2 are LGHNA and YSLEER. CDR3 sequence (DNA): TGCGCCAGCAGCCAGCAGGACTCCCCTAGGGAGGGAATGGGAGCTAATGAAAAACTGTTTTTT. Translated: CASSQQDSPREGMGANEKLFF.

This chain links TRBV7-3 with TRBJ2-5; D might be TRBD2 (5 bases). This CDR3 spans 17 amino acids. In germline, CDR1 is SGHTA, CDR2 FQGTGA. V was shortened by 1 base and J by 5 bases, with 20 bases between the two germline ends. In nucleotides, the CDR3 is TGTGCCAGCAGCTTAAGCGGTTCTTTGGGGAGCCGGGAGACCCAGTACTTC. It codes for CASSLSGSLGSRETQYF. The whole variable domain, remainder taken from reference TRBV7-3 and TRBJ2-5, is GAGVSQTPSNKVTEKGKYVELRCDPISGHTALYWYRQSLGQGPEFLIYFQGTGAADDSGLPNDRFFAVRPEGSVSTLKIQRTERGDSAVYLCASSLSGSLGSRETQYFGPGTRLLVL.

The chain has TRBV14 and TRBJ2-7; 8 bases match TRBD1. The CDR3 has 15 amino acids. Losses at the gene ends were 1 base for V and 2 bases for J; bases not matched to a gene: 4. From germline, CDR1 is SGHDN and CDR2 FVKESK. The CDR3 bases are TGTGCCAGCAGCCAAGGGACAGGGCAAACCTACGAGCAGTACTTC. It is translated as CASSQGTGQTYEQYF.

The V call is TRBV7-2, the J call TRBJ2-2, with 10 bases lining up with TRBD1. The germline gives CDR1 SGHTA, CDR2 FQGNSA. V lost 2 bases and J lost 7; bases outside the gene matches: 7. The CDR3 covers 16 residues. The CDR3 coding sequence is TGTGCCAGCAGCTTAAGAACCGGGACAGGGGTCGGGGAGCTGTTTTTT. Its translation is CASSLRTGTGVGELFF. The entire variable domain, with the rest obtained from reference TRBV7-2 and TRBJ2-2, is as follows: GAGVSQSPSNKVTEKGKDVELRCDPISGHTALYWYRQSLGQGLEFLIYFQGNSAPDKSGLPSDRFSAERTGGSVSTLTIQRTQQEDSAVYLCASSLRTGTGVGELFFGEGSRLTVL.

The CDR3 DNA is TGTGCCAGTAGTATCGGCGGGTACTCCTACAATGAGCAGTTCTTC. This codes for CASSIGGYSYNEQFF. The chain employs TRBV19 and TRBJ2-1; weak D call: TRBD2 (5 bases). Trimming shortened V by 3 bases and J by 0 bases, and 9 bases separated the two germline ends. CDR3 length equals 15 residues. CDR1 and CDR2 (germline): LNHDA, SQIVND (reference sequence).

The rearrangement joins TRBV18 to TRBJ2-5; no firm D call. V shed 3 bases and J shed 1 base, with 6 bases lying between them. Germline V gives CDR1 KGHSH, CDR2 LQKENI. This CDR3 spans 13 amino acids. CDR3 loop: CASSPTFQETQYF. CDR3 nucleotide sequence: TGTGCCAGCTCACCCACATTCCAAGAGACCCAGTACTTC.

The V and J genes are TRBV6-5 and TRBJ2-1; the match to TRBD1 covers 7 bases. The germline V gene encodes CDR1 MNHEY and CDR2 SVGAGI. V was pared by 8 bases and J by 6 bases, with 10 bases of the junction left unmatched. The CDR3 sequence is 14 residues long. CDR3 sequence reads: CASRATGLANEQFF. The CDR3 region has the DNA TGTGCCAGCCGCGCGACAGGGTTGGCCAATGAGCAGTTCTTC.

The chain links TRBV9 to TRBJ1-3, with D hard to call. The CDR3 is made up of 14 amino acids. The V end lost 0 bases, the J end lost 3 bases, and 7 bases lay between the germline ends. Per the germline V gene, CDR1 is SGDLS and CDR2 is YYNGEE. The CDR3, as DNA: TGTGCCAGCAGCGTAGTGCTAGATGGAAACACCATATATTTT. Amino acids: CASSVVLDGNTIYF.

On this clone itself: A junction end diverges from the germline sequence, so it may reflect a read error. This chain joins TRBV7-9 and TRBJ2-7; D gene uncertain. Per the germline V gene, CDR1 is SEHNR and CDR2 is FQNEAQ (reference sequence). The length of the CDR3 is 12 residues. The CDR3 DNA reads TGTTCCAGCAGCTTACTTCCCTACGAGCAGTACTTC. It is translated as CSSSLLPYEQYF.

The chain uses TRBV5-6 and TRBJ2-6; TRBD1 agrees at 7 bases. J gave up 2 bases and V 4 bases, and 3 bases lay outside the gene matches. The CDR3 has 15 amino acids. The germline V gene has CDR1 SGHDT and CDR2 YYEEEE. The CDR3: CASSQTGTGANVLTF. In nucleotides, the CDR3 is TGTGCCAGCAGCCAGACAGGGACTGGGGCCAACGTCCTGACTTTC.

This chain links TRBV4-1 with TRBJ2-1, with 10 bases fitting TRBD2. The CDR3 length is 18 residues. The V gene end was trimmed by 3 bases and the J gene end by 8 bases; junction bases not matched to a gene: 16. Germline CDR1 reads MGHRA; CDR2 reads YSYEKL. CDR3 in amino acids: CASSHIFRAGGPRDEQFF. As DNA, the CDR3 is TGCGCCAGCAGCCACATATTTAGAGCGGGAGGGCCTAGGGATGAGCAGTTCTTC.

The CDR3: CAGSLAGGWNPDTQYF. In DNA form, the CDR3 reads TGTGCCGGGTCTTTAGCGGGGGGGTGGAATCCAGATACGCAGTATTTT. The gene calls are TRBV5-4 and TRBJ2-3, with 11 positions matching TRBD2. Losses at the gene ends were 10 bases for V and 4 bases for J; bases not matched to a gene: 14. The CDR3 contains 16 residues. The V gene's germline CDR1 is SGHNT and CDR2 YYREEE (reference sequence).

This chain connects TRBV6-6 to TRBJ1-5; D is possibly TRBD1 (6 bases). CDR1 is MNHNY, CDR2 SVGAGI, per germline (reference sequence). Trimming took 2 bases from V and 7 from J, leaving 12 bases between them. The CDR3 has 14 amino acids. CDR3 amino acids: CASSYVGQTQPQHF. As DNA, the CDR3 is TGTGCCAGCAGTTACGTGGGACAAACCCAGCCCCAGCATTTT.

This chain links TRBV27 with TRBJ2-1, with a possible D match to TRBD2 (6 bases). Germline CDR1 MNHEY, CDR2 SMNVEV (reference sequence). V was trimmed by 0 bases and J by 4 bases, leaving 13 bases between them. This CDR3 is built from 16 residues. This CDR3 reads CASSLSPGVRYNEQFF. CDR3 coding DNA: TGTGCCAGCAGTTTATCTCCGGGGGTTAGGTACAATGAGCAGTTCTTC.

The V gene is TRBV9, the J gene TRBJ1-3; D uncertain. CDR3 length: 17 amino acids. V lost 0 bases and J lost 0, with 13 bases in between. Germline V gene data show CDR1 as SGDLS and CDR2 as YYNGEE. The CDR3 DNA is TGTGCCAGCAGCGTAGCAGGCCCATCCTACTCTGGAAACACCATATATTTT. Protein product: CASSVAGPSYSGNTIYF. The full variable domain, in which reference TRBV9 and TRBJ1-3 provide the parts outside the CDR3, is DSGVTQTPKHLITATGQRVTLRCSPRSGDLSVYWYQQSLDQGLQFLIQYYNGEERAKGNILERFSAQQFPDLHSELNLSSLELGDSALYFCASSVAGPSYSGNTIYFGEGSWLTVV.

This clone was detected only a few times. This chain uses TRBV28 with TRBJ1-1; no clear D gene. The CDR3 is 11 residues long. Germline assignment: CDR1 MDHEN and CDR2 SYDVKM. V lost 8 bases and J lost 4, with 8 bases in between. The CDR3: CASGQVTEAFF. The CDR3 nucleotides read TGTGCCAGCGGCCAGGTCACTGAAGCTTTCTTT.

The V and J genes are TRBV19 and TRBJ1-1, with D possibly TRBD1 on 5 matching bases. Trimming took 4 bases from V and 4 from J, leaving 13 bases between them. The CDR3 is made up of 14 amino acids. Germline V gives CDR1 LNHDA, CDR2 SQIVND (reference sequence). As DNA, the CDR3 is TGTGCCAGTAGTACCCAGGGTTACAGCACTGAAGCTTTCTTT. Protein: CASSTQGYSTEAFF.

In nucleotides, the CDR3 is TGTGCCAGCAGTCGACAAGGTGGGACTACCTACGAGCAGTACTTC. Its protein is CASSRQGGTTYEQYF. V and J are TRBV7-2 and TRBJ2-5, with 7 bases aligning to TRBD2. The end of the DNA is better explained by TRBJ2-7, so the J call may be wrong. The CDR3 runs to 15 residues. Germline lookup yields CDR1 SGHTA and CDR2 FQGNSA.

This clone was recorded once. The chain couples TRBV5-1 to TRBJ2-3; TRBD2 aligns across 15 bases. V lost 4 bases to trimming and J lost 2 bases; unmatched junction nucleotides: 8. The CDR3 contains 18 residues. Germline V lookup: CDR1 SGHRS, CDR2 YFSETQ. The DNA of the CDR3 is TGCGCCAGCAGCCCAAGGACTAGCGGGGGGGTGGTCACAGATACGCAGTATTTT. Its translation: CASSPRTSGGVVTDTQYF. Based on the CDR3 plus reference TRBV5-1 and TRBJ2-3, the full variable domain is KAGVTQTPRYLIKTRGQQVTLSCSPISGHRSVSWYQQTPGQGLQFLFEYFSETQRNKGNFPGRFSGRQFSNSRSEMNVSTLELGDSALYLCASSPRTSGGVVTDTQYFGPGTRLTVL.

The chain combines TRBV5-4 with TRBJ2-4, with a possible D match to TRBD2 (5 bases). V gave up 3 bases and J gave up 2 bases, with 9 bases separating them. Germline assignment: CDR1 SGHNT and CDR2 YYREEE (reference sequence). The CDR3 consists of 14 residues. In nucleotides, the CDR3 is TGTGCCAGCAGCTCAACGGGGACCAAAAACATTCAGTACTTC. Translation gives CASSSTGTKNIQYF.

This chain connects TRBV30 to TRBJ1-3, with a tentative D call TRBD1 (5 bases). Germline-derived CDR1 and CDR2 are GTSNPN and SVGIG (reference sequence). The CDR3 runs to 12 residues. Trimming stripped 4 bases from V and 4 bases from J, with 8 bases between. DNA of the CDR3: TGTGCCTGGACGGGGGTCGGAAACACCATATATTTT. Its translation is CAWTGVGNTIYF.

The V call is TRBV4-2, the J call TRBJ1-6; TRBD1 matches at 9 bases. This CDR3 contains 15 residues. Per the germline V gene, CDR1 is LGHNA and CDR2 is YNFKEQ. Trimming took 4 bases from V and 7 from J; bases not matched to a gene: 5. The CDR3 protein is CASSRDRAGNSPLHF. CDR3 DNA sequence: TGTGCCAGCAGCCGGGACAGGGCTGGGAATTCACCCCTCCACTTT.